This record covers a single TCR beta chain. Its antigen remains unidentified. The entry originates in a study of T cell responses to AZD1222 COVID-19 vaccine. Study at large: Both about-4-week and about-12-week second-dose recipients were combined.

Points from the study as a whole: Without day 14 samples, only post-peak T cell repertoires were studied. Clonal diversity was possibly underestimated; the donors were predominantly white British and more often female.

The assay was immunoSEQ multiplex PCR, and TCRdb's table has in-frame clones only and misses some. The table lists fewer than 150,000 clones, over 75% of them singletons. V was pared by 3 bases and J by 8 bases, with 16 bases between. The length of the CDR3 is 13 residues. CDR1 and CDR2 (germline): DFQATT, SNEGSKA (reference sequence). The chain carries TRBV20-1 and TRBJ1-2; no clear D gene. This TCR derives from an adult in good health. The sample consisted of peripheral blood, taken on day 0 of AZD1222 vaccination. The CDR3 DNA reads TGCAGTGCTAGTGAGGAACTCCCCTCGGGCTACACCTTC. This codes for CSASEELPSGYTF.